This TCR beta chain was captured in a study of blood T cell repertoires in COVID-19 (dated by TCRdb to the early 2020s). Study-level background: Samples from collaborators originated in the United States, Italy and Spain and spanned both the acute and convalescent phases of COVID-19. HLA class I and class II types, where available, came from metadata supplied by the sample provider rather than from assay-based typing. The prospective study material was composed of cDNA or gDNA derived from T cells, B-cell-depleted T cells, or PBMCs. The dataset comprised deeply sampled blood TCRbeta repertoires from subjects exposed to, actively infected with, or recovered from COVID-19. Samples came from the ongoing ImmuneRACE study (first 160 participants) plus 1,254 subjects from 6 global collaborators. Nearly every sample came with metadata listing a de-identified subject ID, COVID-19 status, age in years and sex. A freely available public database, intended as a resource for researchers studying the immune response to SARS-CoV-2, is where the repertoires were released.

The collaborating institutions used their own protocols to collect whole blood in K2EDTA tubes. For TCRbeta analysis, collaborator samples were shipped as frozen whole blood, as isolated PBMCs, or as DNA extracted from either sample type. The immunoSEQ Assay, a bias-controlled multiplex PCR, was used to amplify TCRbeta CDR3 regions from genomic DNA. The authors processed their data as follows. Within the assay, amplification of reference gene primers was used to estimate how many nucleated cells each sample contained. To quantify the absolute abundance of each unique TCRbeta CDR3 rearrangement, sequence reads were collapsed and filtered. For each sample, productive Simpson clonality was calculated as the square root of Simpson's diversity index across productive rearrangements. TCRdb limited this immuneACCESS table to in-frame rearrangements with V and J called. A share of clones is missing; checked studies link under half to unresolved V genes, and the rest is unexplained. V and J calls and clone size come straight from that table; D and trimming were deduced from the DNA. In all, the sample holds 470,000 or so clones, and roughly 90% of those were seen once. About 4.3% of the sample comes from the top ten.

The research as a whole found: The quantity of clinical and demographic metadata differed by source and by participant and was supplied without curation.

For CDR1 and CDR2, the germline V gene lists MGHRA and YSYEKL. Trimming at the junction amounts to 6 bases on V and 10 bases on J, and the germline ends lie 19 bases apart. Taken from cysteine to phenylalanine, the CDR3 has 15 residues. Solely the CDR3 DNA is kept, with 45 bases framed from the first base. Details on this clone: Its antigen is not yet known. It has no much larger one-base neighbor in the sample; base qualities were not kept.

Sequenced: peripheral blood. The receptor was derived from a woman in her 30s with acute or convalescent COVID-19. The V gene is TRBV4-1 and the J gene is TRBJ1-6; the D gene is possibly TRBD1, with 5 bases matching. The DNA sequence reads TGCGCCAGCAGTCAGGGCCCCGGCAAAAGGTCACCCCTCCACTTT. Its coded protein is CASSQGPGKRSPLHF.